This T cell receptor beta chain was captured by sequencing in a study of OX40 agonist ivuxolimab in advanced cancers. Study as a whole: Past anti-PD-1, anti-PD-L1 or anti-CTLA-4 therapy was accepted, and 40% had received some. Three patients responded partially, comprising one with hepatocellular carcinoma and two with cutaneous melanoma.

The ends were cut back, 0 bases at V and 0 bases at J, with 10 bases in the middle. Germline assignment: CDR1 SGDLS and CDR2 YYNGEE. This CDR3 has 15 amino acids. Clones were read by immunoSEQ multiplex PCR, and TCRdb kept only the in-frame ones, dropping some. The table has 85,000 to 100,000 clones, about 85% seen once. General observations from the study: Clonal expansion by week 6 occurred in CD4+ and CD8+ blood T cells (at 0.1 to 3.0 mg/kg).

Points on this clone: Its target is unknown.

Sample: CD4+ or CD8+ T cells sorted from blood, taken in a trial of the OX40 agonist ivuxolimab. The chain is built from TRBV9 and TRBJ2-7; unclear D gene. The clonotype originates from an adult with an advanced solid tumor such as melanoma, head and neck, liver or kidney cancer. This CDR3 reads CASSVGLISSYEQYF. The CDR3 DNA follows: TGTGCCAGCAGCGTAGGTCTTATAAGCTCCTACGAGCAGTACTTC.